This is a list of T cell receptor beta chains from one sample in a study of blood T cell repertoires in COVID-19. The assay was immunoSEQ multiplex PCR, and TCRdb's table has in-frame clones only and misses some. Of fewer than 350,000 clones in the sample, about 76% were seen once. Sample: peripheral blood. The receptors were sampled from an older woman with active or convalescent COVID-19. Both conserved end residues are part of each CDR3. The order of the fields is CDR3 DNA, CDR3 protein, D gene, clone size, J gene, V gene. A D gene is named only where the DNA matches it firmly. The size field is filled for only some rows; it gives once, few, many or a size class.

DNA: TGTGCCAGCAGTAGCAGGGGGGAAAAACTGTTTTTT; CDR3: CASSSRGEKLFF; D: TRBD1; size: -; J: TRBJ1-4; V: TRBV6-5
DNA: TGTGCCAGCAGTGAAATAAGCTACACCTTC; CDR3: CASSEISYTF; D: -; size: -; J: TRBJ1-2; V: TRBV2
DNA: TGTGCCAGCTCACCGTCCCGGGACAGGGACAATGAGCAGTTCTTC; CDR3: CASSPSRDRDNEQFF; D: TRBD1; size: -; J: TRBJ2-1; V: TRBV18
DNA: TGTGCCAGCAGCGCCGAGTCCGCCGGACAGGCTAACTATGGCTACACCTTC; CDR3: CASSAESAGQANYGYTF; D: TRBD1; size: -; J: TRBJ1-2; V: TRBV9
DNA: TGTGCCAGCAGCTTAGGACAGGAGGCCTATAATTCACCCCTCCACTTT; CDR3: CASSLGQEAYNSPLHF; D: TRBD1; size: -; J: TRBJ1-6; V: TRBV5-4
DNA: TGTGCCAGCAACGAACAGGGTTACGAGCAGTACTTC; CDR3: CASNEQGYEQYF; D: -; size: -; J: TRBJ2-7; V: TRBV6-5
DNA: TGTGCCAGCAGTTTATCCGGGACAGAACCCTACGAGCAGTACTTC; CDR3: CASSLSGTEPYEQYF; D: TRBD1; size: -; J: TRBJ2-7; V: TRBV27
DNA: TGTGCCAGCAGCCCCCCCACACTAGCGGGGCGGGAGACCCAGTACTTC; CDR3: CASSPPTLAGRETQYF; D: TRBD2; size: -; J: TRBJ2-5; V: TRBV4-2
DNA: TGTGCCACCAGCACCCTGGGACAGCAAGAGACCCAGTACTTC; CDR3: CATSTLGQQETQYF; D: TRBD1; size: -; J: TRBJ2-5; V: TRBV15
DNA: TGTGCCAGCAGTTTCAGGGGCCCTGAAGCTTTCTTT; CDR3: CASSFRGPEAFF; D: -; size: -; J: TRBJ1-1; V: TRBV12-3/TRBV12-4
DNA: TGTGCCAGCAGCTCGAGCCATGGCTACACCTTC; CDR3: CASSSSHGYTF; D: -; size: many; J: TRBJ1-2; V: TRBV7-9
DNA: TGTGCCAGCAGTGGTTTCACAGGGGGCGGCCGAGGCACCGGGGAGCTGTTTTTT; CDR3: CASSGFTGGGRGTGELFF; D: TRBD1; size: few; J: TRBJ2-2; V: TRBV6-4
DNA: TGTGCCAGCAACAGGACAGGACGGGTCAGTTCACCCCTCCACTTT; CDR3: CASNRTGRVSSPLHF; D: -; size: -; J: TRBJ1-6; V: TRBV21-1
DNA: TGCGCCAGCAGCCAAGATGGCAGGAACACTGAAGCTTTCTTT; CDR3: CASSQDGRNTEAFF; D: -; size: once; J: TRBJ1-1; V: TRBV4-1
DNA: TGCGCCAGCATCCCTCTAGCGGGGGGTTTTGATGAGCAGTTCTTC; CDR3: CASIPLAGGFDEQFF; D: TRBD2; size: -; J: TRBJ2-1; V: TRBV5-1
DNA: TGCGCCAGCAGTTCAGGCAACGGGAACACTGAAGCTTTCTTT; CDR3: CASSSGNGNTEAFF; D: -; size: -; J: TRBJ1-1; V: TRBV5-1
DNA: TGCAGCGTTGGACAGGGAAATGGGGGCTACACCTTC; CDR3: CSVGQGNGGYTF; D: TRBD1; size: -; J: TRBJ1-2; V: TRBV29-1
DNA: TGTGCCAGCAGCTCCACACTAGCGGGGGGCTACAATGAGCAGTTCTTC; CDR3: CASSSTLAGGYNEQFF; D: TRBD2; size: -; J: TRBJ2-1; V: TRBV7-3
DNA: TGTGCCAGCAGTGATCAGGGACAGGTGGGGCTTCCCCAGCATTTT; CDR3: CASSDQGQVGLPQHF; D: TRBD1; size: once; J: TRBJ1-5; V: TRBV25-1
DNA: TGTGCCAGCTCACCCCAGGGTGGTAGCAATCAGCCCCAGCATTTT; CDR3: CASSPQGGSNQPQHF; D: -; size: -; J: TRBJ1-5; V: TRBV18
DNA: TGTGCCAGCAGCTTAGTCGACGGAGCCTACGAGCAGTACTTC; CDR3: CASSLVDGAYEQYF; D: -; size: -; J: TRBJ2-7; V: TRBV7-8
DNA: TGTGCCAGTGATTCCGGGACAGGCTACACTGAAGCTTTCTTT; CDR3: CASDSGTGYTEAFF; D: TRBD1; size: -; J: TRBJ1-1; V: TRBV19
DNA: TGTGCCAGCAGCTTGAGGGTAGCGGGGAGCACAGATACGCAGTATTTT; CDR3: CASSLRVAGSTDTQYF; D: TRBD2; size: -; J: TRBJ2-3; V: TRBV5-4